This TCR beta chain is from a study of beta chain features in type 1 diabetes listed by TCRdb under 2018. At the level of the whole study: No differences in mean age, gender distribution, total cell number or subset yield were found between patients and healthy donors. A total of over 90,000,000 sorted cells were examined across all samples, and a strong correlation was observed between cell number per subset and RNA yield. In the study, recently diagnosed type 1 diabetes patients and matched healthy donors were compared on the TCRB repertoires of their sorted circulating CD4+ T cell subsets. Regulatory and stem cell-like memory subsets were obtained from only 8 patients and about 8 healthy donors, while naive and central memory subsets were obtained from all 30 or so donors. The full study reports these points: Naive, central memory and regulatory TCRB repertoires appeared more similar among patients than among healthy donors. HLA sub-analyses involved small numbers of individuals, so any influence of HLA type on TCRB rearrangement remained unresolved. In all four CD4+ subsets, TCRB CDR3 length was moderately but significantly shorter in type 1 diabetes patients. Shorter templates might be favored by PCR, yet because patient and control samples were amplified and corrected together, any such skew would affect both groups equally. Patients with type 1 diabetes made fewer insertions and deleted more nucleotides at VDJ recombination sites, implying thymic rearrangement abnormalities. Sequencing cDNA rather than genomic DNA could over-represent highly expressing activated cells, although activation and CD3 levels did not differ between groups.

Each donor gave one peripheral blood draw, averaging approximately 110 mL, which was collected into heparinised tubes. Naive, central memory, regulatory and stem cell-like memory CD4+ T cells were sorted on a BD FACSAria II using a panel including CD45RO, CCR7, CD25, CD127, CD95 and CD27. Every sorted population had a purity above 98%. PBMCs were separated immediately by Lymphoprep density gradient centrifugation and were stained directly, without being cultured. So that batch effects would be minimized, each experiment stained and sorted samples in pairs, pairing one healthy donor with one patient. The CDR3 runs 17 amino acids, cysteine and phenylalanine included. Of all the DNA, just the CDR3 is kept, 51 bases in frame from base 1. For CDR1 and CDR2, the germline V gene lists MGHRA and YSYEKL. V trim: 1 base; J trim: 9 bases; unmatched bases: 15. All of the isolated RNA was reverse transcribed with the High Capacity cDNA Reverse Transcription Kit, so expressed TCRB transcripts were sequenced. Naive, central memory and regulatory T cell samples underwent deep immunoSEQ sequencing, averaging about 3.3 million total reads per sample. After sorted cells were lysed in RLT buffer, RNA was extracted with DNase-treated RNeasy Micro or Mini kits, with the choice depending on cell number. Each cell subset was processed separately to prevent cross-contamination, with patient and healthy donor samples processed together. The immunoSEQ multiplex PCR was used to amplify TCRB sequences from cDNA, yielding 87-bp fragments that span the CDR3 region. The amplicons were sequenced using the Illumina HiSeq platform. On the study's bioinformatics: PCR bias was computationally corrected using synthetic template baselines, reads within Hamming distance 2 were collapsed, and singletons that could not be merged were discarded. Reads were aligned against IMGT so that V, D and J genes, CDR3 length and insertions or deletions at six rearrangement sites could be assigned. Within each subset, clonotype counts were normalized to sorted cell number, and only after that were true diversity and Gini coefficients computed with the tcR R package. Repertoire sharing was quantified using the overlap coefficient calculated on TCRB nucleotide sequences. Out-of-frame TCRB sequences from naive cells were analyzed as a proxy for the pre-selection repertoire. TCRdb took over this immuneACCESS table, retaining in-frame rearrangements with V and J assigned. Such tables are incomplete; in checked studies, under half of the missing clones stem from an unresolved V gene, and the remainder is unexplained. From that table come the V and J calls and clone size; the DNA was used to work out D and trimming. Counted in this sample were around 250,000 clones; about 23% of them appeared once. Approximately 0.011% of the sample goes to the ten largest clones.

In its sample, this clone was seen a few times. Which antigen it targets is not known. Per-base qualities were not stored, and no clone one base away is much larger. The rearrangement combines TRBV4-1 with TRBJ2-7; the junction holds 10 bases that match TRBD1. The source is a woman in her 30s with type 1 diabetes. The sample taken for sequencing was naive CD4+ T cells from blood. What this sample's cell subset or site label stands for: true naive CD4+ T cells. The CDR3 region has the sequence CASSQATPGQGLFGQYF. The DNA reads TGCGCCAGCAGCCAAGCGACCCCGGGACAGGGGTTGTTTGGGCAGTACTTC.